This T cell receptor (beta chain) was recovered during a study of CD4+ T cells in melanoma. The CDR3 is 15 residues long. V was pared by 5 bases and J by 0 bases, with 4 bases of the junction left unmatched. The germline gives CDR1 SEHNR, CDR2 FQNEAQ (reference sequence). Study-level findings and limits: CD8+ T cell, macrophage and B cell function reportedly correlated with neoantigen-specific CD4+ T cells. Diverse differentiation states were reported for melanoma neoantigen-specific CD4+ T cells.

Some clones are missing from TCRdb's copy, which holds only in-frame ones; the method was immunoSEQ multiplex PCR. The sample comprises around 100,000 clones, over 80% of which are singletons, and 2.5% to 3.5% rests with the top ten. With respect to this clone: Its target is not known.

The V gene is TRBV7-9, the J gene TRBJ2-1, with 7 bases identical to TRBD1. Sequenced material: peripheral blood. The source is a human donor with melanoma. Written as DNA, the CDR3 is TGTGCCAGCAGCCTGGGACAGAACTCCTACAATGAGCAGTTCTTC. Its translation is CASSLGQNSYNEQFF.